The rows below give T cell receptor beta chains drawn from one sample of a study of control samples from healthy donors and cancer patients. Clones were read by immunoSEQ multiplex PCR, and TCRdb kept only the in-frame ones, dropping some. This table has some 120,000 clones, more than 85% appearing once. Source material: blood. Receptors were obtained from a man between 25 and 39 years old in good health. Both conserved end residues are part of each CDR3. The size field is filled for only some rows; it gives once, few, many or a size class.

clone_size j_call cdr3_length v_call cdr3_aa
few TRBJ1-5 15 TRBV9 CASSVGPYSNQPQHF
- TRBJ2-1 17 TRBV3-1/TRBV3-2 CASSPSDRAYSYNEQFF
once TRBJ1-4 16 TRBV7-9 CASSPTGGAGGEKLFF
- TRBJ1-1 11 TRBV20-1 CSAHGDTEAFF
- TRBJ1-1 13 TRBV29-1 CSSRRQMNTEAFF
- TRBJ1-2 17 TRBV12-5 CASAFAPGQGAVLSYTF
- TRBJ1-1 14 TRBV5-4 CASSVGGGYTEAFF
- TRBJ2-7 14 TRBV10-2 CASKDSEPSYEQYF
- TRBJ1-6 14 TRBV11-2 CASSSLGRYSPLHF
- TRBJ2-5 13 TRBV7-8 CASSRSSQETQYF
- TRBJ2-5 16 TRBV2 CASSALAGVEQETQYF
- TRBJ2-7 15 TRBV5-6 CASSFSGTPLYEQYF
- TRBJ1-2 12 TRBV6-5 CASQGWDYGYTF
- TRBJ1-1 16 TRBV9 CASSAQYRNPNTEAFF
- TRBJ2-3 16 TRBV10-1 CASSEDRSTSTDTQYF
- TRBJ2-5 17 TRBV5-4 CASSPGLAGGLQETQYF
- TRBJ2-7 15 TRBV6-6 CASSYRDSLSYEQYF
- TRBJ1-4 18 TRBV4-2 CASSPRDRGREVNEKLFF
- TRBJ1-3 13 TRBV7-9 CASSTDPGNTIYF
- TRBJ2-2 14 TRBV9 CASSVLIAGGELFF